This passage covers 32 T cell receptor beta chains from one sample sequenced in a study of T cell responses to AZD1222 COVID-19 vaccine. Clones were sequenced by immunoSEQ multiplex PCR, and TCRdb holds only the in-frame ones, with some missing. Seen here are about 86,000 clones, 90% observed once, and the top ten hold under 4%. Sequencing was performed on peripheral blood, taken on day 0 of AZD1222 vaccination. The receptors originated from an adult in good health.

This chain uses TRBV2 with TRBJ1-1; D ambiguous. Germline CDR1 and CDR2: SNHLY and FYNNEI. The CDR3 spans 14 residues. The V end lost 8 bases, the J end lost 0 bases, and 13 bases lay between the germline ends. CDR3 protein: CASGSNSLNTEAFF. The CDR3 coding sequence is TGTGCCAGCGGTTCTAACAGCTTGAACACTGAAGCTTTCTTT.

The rearrangement links TRBV24-1 to TRBJ1-5, with TRBD1 as a possible D gene (6 bases). The CDR3 is made up of 15 amino acids. V was pared by 2 bases and J by 2 bases, with 9 bases between. Germline V gene sequence: CDR1 KGHDR, CDR2 SFDVKD. CDR3 in amino acids: CATSDSRTGNQPQHF. The CDR3 DNA reads as TGTGCCACCAGTGATTCCCGGACAGGCAATCAGCCCCAGCATTTT.

V gene TRBV5-4 combines with J gene TRBJ1-2; D is ambiguous. Germline-derived CDR1 and CDR2 are SGHNT and YYREEE (reference sequence). Trimming pared 1 base from V and 4 bases from J, leaving 20 bases between. The CDR3 covers 17 residues. DNA of the CDR3: TGTGCCAGCAGCTTGACCGACATCCCGAGCCCCATCTATGGCTACACCTTC. This sequence encodes CASSLTDIPSPIYGYTF.

The sample holds one count of this clone. The same CDR3 also results from other DNA sequences found in this sample. The chain couples TRBV28 to TRBJ1-2; 8 bases are a match to TRBD1. The CDR3 has 13 residues. CDR1 is MDHEN, CDR2 SYDVKM, per germline. The junction had 4 bases not matched to a gene; V was cut back by 5 bases and J by 5 bases. The DNA of the CDR3 is TGTGCCAGCAGTAGGGGACAGGTGTATGGCTACACCTTC. Translating it yields CASSRGQVYGYTF.

The chain links TRBV15 to TRBJ2-7; D is unclear. V dropped 4 bases and J dropped 3 bases, with 16 bases sitting between them. The V gene's germline CDR1 is LNHNV and CDR2 YYDKDF (reference sequence). The CDR3 extends over 15 amino acids. The CDR3 DNA reads as TGTGCCACCAGCACTCCACGAGGTCTTAACTACGAGCAGTACTTC. It specifies CATSTPRGLNYEQYF. Full variable domain (remainder filled in from reference TRBV15 and TRBJ2-7): DAMVIQNPRYQVTQFGKPVTLSCSQTLNHNVMYWYQQKSSQAPKLLFHYYDKDFNNEADTPDNFQSRRPNTSFCFLDIRSPGLGDTAMYLCATSTPRGLNYEQYFGPGTRLTVT.

The genes are TRBV5-1 and TRBJ1-5; D is undetermined. The length of the CDR3 is 15 residues. Germline V gene lookup returns CDR1 SGHRS and CDR2 YFSETQ. V was clipped by 0 bases and J by 2 bases, with 9 bases between them. This CDR3 is CASSLEGGRNQPQHF. The CDR3 DNA reads TGCGCCAGCAGCTTGGAAGGAGGCCGCAATCAGCCCCAGCATTTT.

This chain joins TRBV6-1 and TRBJ1-3; no reliable D call. CDR3 length equals 17 residues. With 2 bases removed from V and 0 bases from J, the gap between germline ends came to 14 bases. Germline values: CDR1 MNHNS, CDR2 SASEGT. The DNA of the CDR3 is TGTGCCAGCAGTGAACTGGTAAGACTGTTCTCTGGAAACACCATATATTTT. It codes for CASSELVRLFSGNTIYF.

This sequence joins TRBV24-1 and TRBJ2-1, with 9 positions matching TRBD2. Germline CDR1 is KGHDR and CDR2 is SFDVKD. Losses at the gene ends were 3 bases for V and 5 bases for J; bases not matched to a gene: 13. There are 18 residues in the CDR3. The CDR3 DNA follows: TGTGCCACCAGTGATGCGTTAGCGGGAGTAGCAAGGAACAATGAGCAGTTCTTC. Translated: CATSDALAGVARNNEQFF.

The chain recombines TRBV18 with TRBJ2-7, with 8 bases matching TRBD2. The germline V gene encodes CDR1 KGHSH and CDR2 LQKENI. The CDR3 extends over 17 amino acids. V lost 3 bases and J lost 4; bases outside the gene matches: 14. In nucleotides, the CDR3 is TGTGCCAGCTCACCCACCTCCGGGACTAGTTTTTCTTACGAGCAGTACTTC. Amino acids: CASSPTSGTSFSYEQYF.

The rearrangement links TRBV4-2 to TRBJ1-5; tentative D call: TRBD1 (6 bases). The length of the CDR3 is 14 residues. Trimming stripped 0 bases from V and 7 bases from J, with 10 bases between. CDR1 and CDR2 (germline): LGHNA, YNFKEQ. The CDR3 sequence: CASSQDRGRQPQHF. CDR3 coding DNA: TGTGCCAGCAGCCAAGACAGGGGTCGACAGCCCCAGCATTTT.

This chain links TRBV6-1 with TRBJ2-7; D gene unclear. This CDR3 is built from 14 residues. V shed 0 bases and J shed 1 base, with 7 bases lying between them. Germline CDR1 is MNHNS and CDR2 is SASEGT. CDR3 sequence: CASSEAWDSYEQYF. The CDR3 DNA reads as TGTGCCAGCAGTGAAGCTTGGGATTCCTACGAGCAGTACTTC.

This chain links TRBV5-1 with TRBJ1-1; 8 bases are a match to TRBD1. V lost 4 bases and J lost 5; bases outside the gene matches: 10. The CDR3 length is 15 residues. Germline assignment: CDR1 SGHRS and CDR2 YFSETQ. The CDR3 sequence: CASSGVETGGTEAFF. The CDR3, as DNA: TGCGCCAGCAGCGGAGTAGAAACAGGGGGAACTGAAGCTTTCTTT.

This chain joins TRBV27 and TRBJ2-7, with TRBD2 as a possible D gene (5 bases). CDR1 and CDR2 from the germline V gene are MNHEY and SMNVEV (reference sequence). V was cut by 6 bases and J by 6 bases, with 12 bases left in between. This CDR3 has 12 residues. As DNA, the CDR3 is TGTGCCAGCAGCCCCGAAGGAGGCGAGCAGTACTTC. Translating it yields CASSPEGGEQYF.

This chain links TRBV10-1 with TRBJ2-7; D remains unclear. Germline lookup yields CDR1 WNHNN and CDR2 SYGVQD (reference sequence). This CDR3 comprises 11 residues. Trimming removed 2 bases from V and 4 bases from J, with 3 bases in between. For the CDR3, the DNA is TGCGCCAGCAGTGAGGGATACGAGCAGTACTTC. It codes for CASSEGYEQYF.

The rearrangement links TRBV15 to TRBJ1-1, with D possibly TRBD1 on 6 matching bases. CDR3 length: 13 amino acids. CDR1 is LNHNV, CDR2 YYDKDF, per germline (reference sequence). Trimming removed 8 bases from V and 12 bases from J, with 22 bases in between. In DNA form, the CDR3 reads TGTGCCACCGCAATGGGGACACCAAATCGCCCTTTCTTT. As protein: CATAMGTPNRPFF.

The CDR3 DNA is TGTGCCAGCAGTTACTTGCAGTTCTATGGCTACACCTTC. Translating gives CASSYLQFYGYTF. This sequence joins TRBV6-5 and TRBJ1-2, with no clear D. Germline V lookup: CDR1 MNHEY, CDR2 SVGAGI. V lost 1 base, J lost 4 bases, and 7 bases lay in between. There are 13 residues in the CDR3.

CDR3 DNA sequence: TGTGCCAGCAGTGAGGAGTGGGAGCAGTTCTTC. It is translated as CASSEEWEQFF. This chain joins TRBV25-1 and TRBJ2-1; no firm D call. Trimming removed 3 bases at V and 10 bases at J, with 7 bases between. CDR3 length: 11 amino acids. Germline assignment: CDR1 MGHDK and CDR2 SYGVNS.

The chain couples TRBV29-1 to TRBJ1-4, with 7 bases lining up with TRBD1. J gave up 7 bases and V 6 bases, and 8 bases lay outside the gene matches. The CDR3 is made up of 13 amino acids. Germline CDR1 SQVTM, CDR2 ANQGSEA. Here the CDR3 DNA reads TGCAGCGTAGTCACAGGGGCTACTGAAAAACTGTTTTTT. Protein sequence: CSVVTGATEKLFF.

The V and J genes are TRBV2 and TRBJ2-5, with a possible D match to TRBD2 (6 bases). CDR1 is SNHLY and CDR2 is FYNNEI in the germline V gene. The CDR3 consists of 13 residues. The ends were cut back, 7 bases at V and 2 bases at J, with 11 bases in the middle. The CDR3 coding sequence is TGTGCCAGCATTCAGGGAGGACAAGAGACCCAGTACTTC. Translating it yields CASIQGGQETQYF.

The chain carries TRBV7-9 and TRBJ1-1; 7 bases line up with TRBD1. The J segment lost 5 bases and the V segment lost 5 bases, leaving 11 bases of the junction unmatched. There are 15 residues in the CDR3. In germline, CDR1 is SEHNR, CDR2 FQNEAQ (reference sequence). This chain's CDR3 is CASSASTGFRTEAFF. CDR3 coding DNA: TGTGCCAGCAGCGCATCGACAGGGTTTAGGACTGAAGCTTTCTTT.

V is TRBV28 and J is TRBJ1-2; 8 positions agree with TRBD1. Per the germline V gene, CDR1 is MDHEN and CDR2 is SYDVKM. The CDR3 has 19 residues. The junction had 17 bases not matched to a gene; V was cut back by 5 bases and J by 0 bases. This CDR3 reads CASSPHRWGTGASNYGYTF. CDR3 nucleotides: TGTGCCAGCAGTCCCCATCGTTGGGGGACAGGAGCTTCTAACTATGGCTACACCTTC.

The chain carries TRBV6-5 and TRBJ1-5; D may be TRBD1 (6 bases). CDR1 and CDR2 from the germline V gene are MNHEY and SVGAGI. V was pared by 8 bases and J by 4 bases, with 15 bases between. The CDR3 length is 14 residues. CDR3 in amino acids: CASGKQGSNQPQHF. CDR3 DNA: TGTGCCAGCGGTAAACAGGGATCGAATCAGCCCCAGCATTTT.

The gene calls are TRBV6-5 and TRBJ1-1; no firm D call. There are 13 residues in the CDR3. The germline V and J ends were trimmed by 1 base and 0 bases, with 3 bases remaining between them. Germline CDR1 reads MNHEY; CDR2 reads SVGAGI. The chain's CDR3 is CASSYFMNTEAFF. The CDR3 DNA reads TGTGCCAGCAGTTACTTTATGAACACTGAAGCTTTCTTT.

V gene TRBV7-9 combines with J gene TRBJ1-1, with D possibly being TRBD1 (6 bases). The V gene lost 3 bases and the J gene lost 0 bases, with 11 bases spanning the gap. The CDR3 length is 15 residues. Germline CDR1 reads SEHNR; CDR2 reads FQNEAQ (reference sequence). The CDR3 loop is CASSFYQGMNTEAFF. CDR3 DNA: TGTGCCAGCAGCTTCTATCAGGGGATGAACACTGAAGCTTTCTTT. The full variable domain, completed using reference TRBV7-9 and TRBJ1-1, is DTGVSQNPRHKITKRGQNVTFRCDPISEHNRLYWYRQTLGQGPEFLTYFQNEAQLEKSRLLSDRFSAERPKGSFSTLEIQRTEQGDSAMYLCASSFYQGMNTEAFFGQGTRLTVV.

J is TRBJ2-3 and V is TRBV7-3; D is unresolved. V was pared by 1 base and J by 4 bases, with 3 bases between. CDR1 and CDR2 from the germline V gene are SGHTA and FQGTGA. The CDR3 has 12 residues. The CDR3 sequence is CASSLIADTQYF. The CDR3, as DNA: TGTGCCAGCAGCTTAATAGCAGATACGCAGTATTTT.

This clone appeared a single time. The chain links TRBV5-6 to TRBJ2-2; TRBD2 is a possible D gene (5 bases). The CDR3 is 15 residues long. Per the germline V gene, CDR1 is SGHDT and CDR2 is YYEEEE. Trimming stripped 2 bases from V and 0 bases from J, with 8 bases between. The CDR3 reads CASSFGSSNTGELFF. For the CDR3, the DNA is TGTGCCAGCAGCTTTGGGAGCTCGAACACCGGGGAGCTGTTTTTT.

The gene calls are TRBV28 and TRBJ1-5; perhaps TRBD1 as D (6 bases). CDR1 is MDHEN and CDR2 is SYDVKM in the germline V gene. The CDR3 spans 15 residues. Trimming took off 2 bases at V and 7 bases at J, with 15 bases between the two ends. The CDR3 sequence: CASSLPKGVGQPQHF. The DNA of the CDR3 is TGTGCCAGCAGTTTACCAAAGGGGGTTGGGCAGCCCCAGCATTTT.

This chain connects TRBV28 to TRBJ2-7; D unclear. The CDR3 runs to 13 residues. The ends were cut back, 2 bases at V and 6 bases at J, with 11 bases in the middle. Looked up from germline, CDR1 is MDHEN and CDR2 is SYDVKM. This CDR3 is CASSLELWGEQYF. The CDR3 DNA sequence: TGTGCCAGCAGTTTAGAGTTATGGGGCGAGCAGTACTTC.

The gene calls are TRBV28 and TRBJ1-2; 7 nucleotides align to TRBD1. CDR1 MDHEN and CDR2 SYDVKM come from the germline V gene. The trim removed 6 bases at V and 5 bases at J, leaving 12 bases unmatched. This CDR3 is built from 15 residues. The CDR3 region is CASSPSTTGEYGYTF. In nucleotides, the CDR3 is TGTGCCAGCAGCCCTTCAACCACAGGGGAATATGGCTACACCTTC.

The rearrangement joins TRBV29-1 to TRBJ1-4; D is unresolved. Trimming removed 8 bases at V and 3 bases at J, with 13 bases between. The CDR3 runs to 13 residues. Germline assignment: CDR1 SQVTM and CDR2 ANQGSEA. CDR3 sequence reads: CSIGRAPNEKLFF. CDR3 sequence (DNA): TGCAGCATTGGCCGGGCCCCTAATGAAAAACTGTTTTTT.

The chain is built from TRBV28 and TRBJ1-5; 11 nucleotides agree with TRBD1. The germline V gene has CDR1 MDHEN and CDR2 SYDVKM. V was pared by 4 bases and J by 8 bases, with 13 bases of the junction left unmatched. CDR3 length: 17 amino acids. The CDR3 is CASSSVGPRDRGKPQHF. The CDR3 DNA reads TGTGCCAGCAGTTCGGTAGGACCCCGGGACAGGGGGAAGCCCCAGCATTTT.

The chain uses TRBV9 and TRBJ1-1; 8 bases map to TRBD1. The J segment lost 0 bases and the V segment lost 4 bases, leaving 5 bases of the junction unmatched. The CDR3 contains 15 residues. Germline CDR1 is SGDLS and CDR2 is YYNGEE. The CDR3 is CASSSRTGMNTEAFF. The DNA of the CDR3 is TGTGCCAGCAGCTCAAGGACAGGGATGAACACTGAAGCTTTCTTT. The whole variable domain, remainder taken from reference TRBV9 and TRBJ1-1, is DSGVTQTPKHLITATGQRVTLRCSPRSGDLSVYWYQQSLDQGLQFLIQYYNGEERAKGNILERFSAQQFPDLHSELNLSSLELGDSALYFCASSSRTGMNTEAFFGQGTRLTVV.